Below, 25 T cell receptor beta chains from the same sample are listed, as sequenced in a study of OX40 agonist ivuxolimab in advanced cancers. Measured with immunoSEQ multiplex PCR; TCRdb has only the in-frame clones, and not every one. Among roughly 18,000 clones, more than 60% were seen once, and the ten largest hold around 20%. The source was CD4+ or CD8+ T cells sorted from blood, collected in a trial of the OX40 agonist ivuxolimab. The receptors originated from an adult with an advanced solid tumor such as melanoma, head and neck, liver or kidney cancer.

This clone is judged large. This chain connects TRBV27 to TRBJ2-3; perhaps TRBD1 as D (6 bases). Trimming left V 6 bases short and J 3 bases short, with 13 bases between. Germline loops: CDR1 MNHEY, CDR2 SMNVEV (reference sequence). The CDR3 runs 14 residues. CDR3 residues: CASRHRAQTDTQYF. DNA of the CDR3: TGTGCCAGCAGGCACAGGGCGCAAACAGATACGCAGTATTTT.

The chain employs TRBV28 and TRBJ2-1; 11 bases map to TRBD2. Germline V gives CDR1 MDHEN, CDR2 SYDVKM. This CDR3 has 15 residues. With V trimmed by 5 bases and J by 5 bases, 5 bases remained unmatched. CDR3 DNA sequence: TGTGCCAGCAGTCCCTTACTAGCGGGAGACAATGAGCAGTTCTTC. The encoded protein is CASSPLLAGDNEQFF. Full variable domain (remainder filled in from reference TRBV28 and TRBJ2-1): DVKVTQSSRYLVKRTGEKVFLECVQDMDHENMFWYRQDPGLGLRLIYFSYDVKMKEKGDIPEGYSVSREKKERFSLILESASTNQTSMYLCASSPLLAGDNEQFFGPGTRLTVL.

The chain is built from TRBV27 and TRBJ2-1; 9 bases are shared with TRBD1. Germline V CDR1 and CDR2: MNHEY, SMNVEV (reference sequence). There are 13 residues in the CDR3. J gave up 7 bases and V 6 bases, and 4 bases lay outside the gene matches. The CDR3 here is CASSLQGANEQFF. The DNA for the CDR3 is TGTGCCAGCAGCTTACAGGGGGCGAATGAGCAGTTCTTC.

The chain links TRBV18 to TRBJ1-5; D is ambiguous. The CDR3 covers 15 residues. V lost 1 base and J 0 bases, leaving 7 bases between the germline ends. CDR1 and CDR2 from the germline V gene are KGHSH and LQKENI. The CDR3 region has the DNA TGTGCCAGCTCACCACAGGCGGATAGCAATCAGCCCCAGCATTTT. Its translation is CASSPQADSNQPQHF.

The genes are TRBV10-3 and TRBJ2-6; a weak D match, TRBD1 (5 bases). Trimming stripped 6 bases from V and 4 bases from J, with 13 bases between. The germline V gene has CDR1 ENHRY and CDR2 SYGVKD. This CDR3 region has 15 residues. Here the CDR3 DNA reads TGTGCCATCAGCGATCCAGGGATCGGGGCCAACGTCCTGACTTTC. Its translation is CAISDPGIGANVLTF.

This clone was counted a single time. The CDR3 DNA follows: TGTGCCAGCTCACCTGAAGACGGATACAATGAGCAGTTCTTC. Translating it yields CASSPEDGYNEQFF. The chain joins TRBV18 to TRBJ2-1; unclear D gene. Deletions cut 3 bases from V and 4 bases from J, with 10 bases between. There are 14 residues in the CDR3. The V gene's germline CDR1 is KGHSH and CDR2 LQKENI.

This clone was seen more than once but under ten times. The chain uses TRBV4-1 and TRBJ2-7; D uncertain. The CDR3 covers 12 residues. The V end was cut by 4 bases, the J end by 4 bases, with 8 bases between. CDR1 MGHRA and CDR2 YSYEKL come from the germline V gene. The CDR3 nucleotides are TGCGCCAGCAGCCCCGACGGTTACGAGCAGTACTTC. As protein: CASSPDGYEQYF.

This clone qualifies as medium-sized (0.01 to 0.1%). DNA for the CDR3: TGTGCCAGCATCCTAAGTAGCGGGAGTAATGAGCAGTTCTTC. This codes for CASILSSGSNEQFF. This chain joins TRBV7-9 and TRBJ2-1; 9 positions match TRBD2. Germline V gene lookup returns CDR1 SEHNR and CDR2 FQNEAQ (reference sequence). After removal of 7 bases from V and 7 bases from J, the junction contained 8 bases not matched to a gene. The CDR3 contains 14 residues.

This rearrangement joins TRBV7-9 to TRBJ2-5; TRBD1 is a possible D gene (5 bases). The CDR3 has 15 amino acids. Trimming stripped 11 bases from V and 2 bases from J, with 21 bases between. Germline V CDR1 and CDR2: SEHNR, FQNEAQ (reference sequence). The CDR3 protein is CAGLVGRGLQETQYF. CDR3 DNA sequence: TGTGCCGGTCTGGTGGGGCGCGGCCTGCAAGAGACCCAGTACTTC. The entire variable domain, with the rest obtained from reference TRBV7-9 and TRBJ2-5, is as follows: DTGVSQNPRHKITKRGQNVTFRCDPISEHNRLYWYRQTLGQGPEFLTYFQNEAQLEKSRLLSDRFSAERPKGSFSTLEIQRTEQGDSAMYLCAGLVGRGLQETQYFGPGTRLLVL.

The V and J genes are TRBV5-1 and TRBJ2-5; a weak D match, TRBD2 (5 bases). Trimming cost V 0 bases and J 0 bases, with 9 bases left between them. Germline loops: CDR1 SGHRS, CDR2 YFSETQ. The length of the CDR3 is 15 residues. The CDR3: CASSLARDYQETQYF. CDR3 in DNA: TGCGCCAGCAGCTTGGCCCGGGATTACCAAGAGACCCAGTACTTC.

This clone was found a few times. The chain links TRBV29-1 to TRBJ2-1; D might be TRBD2 (5 bases). The V and J ends lost 2 bases and 1 base respectively, with 15 bases between them. The germline V gene has CDR1 SQVTM and CDR2 ANQGSEA. This CDR3 spans 16 amino acids. The CDR3 DNA reads TGCAGCGTTGAACCGGAGAGGGCAGGATCCTACAATGAGCAGTTCTTC. Its protein product is CSVEPERAGSYNEQFF.

A few counts support this clone. This chain joins TRBV9 and TRBJ1-4; D is ambiguous. Germline V gene lookup returns CDR1 SGDLS and CDR2 YYNGEE. V shed 0 bases and J shed 3 bases, with 12 bases lying between them. This CDR3 comprises 16 residues. The CDR3 DNA is TGTGCCAGCAGCGTAGTGGGCGGAGGGCCTAATGAAAAACTGTTTTTT. As protein: CASSVVGGGPNEKLFF.

The chain recombines TRBV4-1 with TRBJ2-1, with TRBD2 identical over 11 bases. In germline, CDR1 is MGHRA, CDR2 YSYEKL. Trimming removed 5 bases from V and 7 bases from J; junction bases left unmatched: 10. CDR3 length equals 16 residues. The CDR3 region has the DNA TGCGCCAGCAGCGAGACTAGCGGGGAGGGATGGAATGAGCAGTTCTTC. It codes for CASSETSGEGWNEQFF.

This rearrangement joins TRBV28 to TRBJ1-4; 11 bases agree with TRBD1. CDR1 and CDR2 from the germline V gene are MDHEN and SYDVKM. V gave up 4 bases and J gave up 7 bases; unmatched junction bases: 8. This CDR3 comprises 16 residues. The CDR3 sequence: CASSSRRTGGGEKLFF. The CDR3 DNA reads TGTGCCAGCAGTTCCCGTAGGACAGGGGGCGGTGAAAAACTGTTTTTT.

The chain joins TRBV6-5 to TRBJ2-2; D might be TRBD2 (5 bases). From germline, CDR1 is MNHEY and CDR2 SVGAGI. The CDR3 runs to 13 residues. The V and J ends lost 3 bases and 6 bases respectively, with 8 bases between them. The CDR3 region has the DNA TGTGCCAGCAGTTATACCGGGGCCGGGGAGCTGTTTTTT. As protein: CASSYTGAGELFF.

By share of the sample, this clone is medium-sized. The rearrangement links TRBV27 to TRBJ1-1; tentative D call: TRBD1 (5 bases). This CDR3 region has 12 residues. Germline assignment: CDR1 MNHEY and CDR2 SMNVEV (reference sequence). V lost 2 bases, J lost 7 bases, and 8 bases lay in between. The CDR3, as DNA: TGTGCCAGCAGTTTAGGGGGTGGTGAAGCTTTCTTT. This gives the protein CASSLGGGEAFF.

This chain joins TRBV28 and TRBJ1-2; D call uncertain. V was trimmed by 4 bases and J by 4 bases, leaving 10 bases between them. The CDR3 has 13 amino acids. Germline assignment: CDR1 MDHEN and CDR2 SYDVKM. The CDR3 DNA sequence: TGTGCCAGCAGTTCCGCGGCCCCCTATGGCTACACCTTC. Protein: CASSSAAPYGYTF.

In the case of this clone: The sample contains more than one DNA sequence encoding this CDR3. The CDR3 nucleotides read TGTGCCAGCAGCTCGGACAGATACAATGAGCAGTTCTTC. This encodes CASSSDRYNEQFF. J is TRBJ2-1 and V is TRBV7-9; D might be TRBD1 (6 bases). Between the trimmed V and J ends, which lost 4 bases and 4 bases, there was a span of 8 bases. This CDR3 comprises 13 residues. Germline V gene lookup returns CDR1 SEHNR and CDR2 FQNEAQ (reference sequence).

This chain connects TRBV9 to TRBJ1-2; TRBD1 is a possible D gene (5 bases). CDR3 size: 13 residues. Per the germline V gene, CDR1 is SGDLS and CDR2 is YYNGEE. V lost 4 bases and J 5 bases, leaving 12 bases between the germline ends. CDR3 residues: CASSQDSTYGYTF. CDR3 DNA sequence: TGTGCCAGCAGCCAAGACAGTACTTATGGCTACACCTTC. The full variable domain, its missing parts supplied by reference TRBV9 and TRBJ1-2, is DSGVTQTPKHLITATGQRVTLRCSPRSGDLSVYWYQQSLDQGLQFLIQYYNGEERAKGNILERFSAQQFPDLHSELNLSSLELGDSALYFCASSQDSTYGYTFGSGTRLTVV.

This clone has a single count. V is TRBV9 and J is TRBJ2-3, with 11 bases aligning to TRBD2. Germline CDR1 is SGDLS and CDR2 is YYNGEE. The CDR3 loop spans 17 amino acids. The V and J ends lost 3 bases and 1 base, in that order; junction bases with no gene match: 7. The DNA of the CDR3 is TGTGCCAGCAGCGCGACTAGCGGGAATTCCCGCACAGATACGCAGTATTTT. Translating it yields CASSATSGNSRTDTQYF.

The chain's CDR3 is CASSPRTSPNTGELFF. The CDR3 bases are TGTGCCAGCAGCCCTCGGACTAGCCCCAACACCGGGGAGCTGTTTTTT. This chain joins TRBV9 and TRBJ2-2; 8 bases line up with TRBD2. The germline gives CDR1 SGDLS, CDR2 YYNGEE. The J segment lost 2 bases and the V segment lost 4 bases, leaving 7 bases of the junction unmatched. CDR3 size: 16 residues.

The chain employs TRBV7-6 and TRBJ2-1, with 9 bases matching TRBD2. V was clipped by 4 bases and J by 6 bases; unmatched bases: 16. Germline CDR1 SGHVS, CDR2 FNYEAQ. The CDR3 consists of 18 residues. CDR3 residues: CASSSERGTSLSPNEQFF. The CDR3 DNA reads as TGTGCCAGCAGCTCAGAGCGGGGGACTAGCCTGTCCCCCAATGAGCAGTTCTTC.

The chain recombines TRBV19 with TRBJ2-2, with D tentatively TRBD2 (6 bases). The CDR3 consists of 15 residues. The V gene's germline CDR1 is LNHDA and CDR2 SQIVND (reference sequence). Trimming shortened V by 1 base and J by 1 base, and 7 bases separated the two germline ends. CDR3 loop: CASSIGTMNTGELFF. CDR3 bases: TGTGCCAGTAGTATAGGGACTATGAACACCGGGGAGCTGTTTTTT. Full variable domain (outside the CDR3, taken from reference TRBV19 and TRBJ2-2): DGGITQSPKYLFRKEGQNVTLSCEQNLNHDAMYWYRQDPGQGLRLIYYSQIVNDFQKGDIAEGYSVSREKKESFPLTVTSAQKNPTAFYLCASSIGTMNTGELFFGEGSRLTVL.

This clone has only a few counts. The rearrangement uses TRBV30 and TRBJ2-7; D is uncertain. CDR3 length: 14 amino acids. From germline, CDR1 is GTSNPN and CDR2 SVGIG (reference sequence). V lost 0 bases and J 3 bases, leaving 12 bases between the germline ends. CDR3 amino acids: CAWSVDHTDYEQYF. The CDR3, as DNA: TGTGCCTGGAGTGTAGATCATACAGACTACGAGCAGTACTTC.

The rearrangement uses TRBV5-6 and TRBJ2-7; tentative D call: TRBD2 (6 bases). The CDR3 covers 13 residues. V was trimmed by 3 bases and J by 2 bases, leaving 9 bases between them. CDR1 is SGHDT, CDR2 YYEEEE, per germline. For the CDR3, the DNA is TGTGCCAGCAGCTGGGGGGATACCTACGAGCAGTACTTC. Translated: CASSWGDTYEQYF. Looking up the rest from reference TRBV5-6 and TRBJ2-7 gives the full variable domain: DAGVTQSPTHLIKTRGQQVTLRCSPKSGHDTVSWYQQALGQGPQFIFQYYEEEERQRGNFPDRFSGHQFPNYSSELNVNALLLGDSALYLCASSWGDTYEQYFGPGTRLTVT.